These T cell receptor beta chains were read from a single sample in a study of OX40 agonist ivuxolimab in advanced cancers. Measured with immunoSEQ multiplex PCR; TCRdb has only the in-frame clones, and not every one. The sample consists of roughly 35,000 clones, about nine tenths of them appearing once. Material: CD4+ or CD8+ T cells sorted from blood, obtained in a trial of the OX40 agonist ivuxolimab. These TCRs come from an adult with an advanced solid tumor such as melanoma, head and neck, liver or kidney cancer. CDR3s include the opening cysteine and the closing phenylalanine or tryptophan. The D gene is left open where the match is weak. Only part of the rows carry a size: once, few, many, or a class if the clone is expanded.

D | length | size | J | V | DNA | CDR3
TRBD2 | 16 | NA | TRBJ2-5 | TRBV15 | TGTGCCACCAGCTTTATTAGCGGGAGTTCTACAGAGACCCAGTACTTC | CATSFISGSSTETQYF
NA | 13 | NA | TRBJ2-1 | TRBV27 | TGTGCCAGCAGTTTAGTTTCCCGAAATGAGCAGTTCTTC | CASSLVSRNEQFF
NA | 15 | NA | TRBJ1-2 | TRBV6-6 | TGTGCCAGCAGTTACCCTCCCGACAGCCCAGATGGCTACACCTTC | CASSYPPDSPDGYTF
NA | 16 | NA | TRBJ2-1 | TRBV28 | TGTGCCAGCAGTTTATGGGGTCAGGGCTCCTACAATGAGCAGTTCTTC | CASSLWGQGSYNEQFF
NA | 18 | NA | TRBJ2-5 | TRBV10-3 | TGTGCCATCAGTGAGAGGATATCCTCCAGACGGGGTCAAGAGACCCAGTACTTC | CAISERISSRRGQETQYF
NA | 12 | NA | TRBJ2-1 | TRBV5-1 | TGCGCCAGCAGCTTCGACTACAATGAGCAGTTCTTC | CASSFDYNEQFF
NA | 16 | NA | TRBJ2-3 | TRBV19 | TGTGCCAGTAGCTCCCGAGAGCGAGGTGAGACAGATACGCAGTATTTT | CASSSRERGETDTQYF
NA | 14 | NA | TRBJ2-7 | TRBV6-1 | TGTGCCAGCCAGGGGCAGTTGATTTCCTACGAGCAGTACTTC | CASQGQLISYEQYF
NA | 15 | NA | TRBJ1-5 | TRBV28 | TGTGCCAGCAGTTTTAAGACGGCGGGTTCTCAGCCCCAGCATTTT | CASSFKTAGSQPQHF
NA | 12 | NA | TRBJ2-7 | TRBV9 | TGTGCCAGCAGCGCGACAGGTTTCGAGCAGTACTTC | CASSATGFEQYF
NA | 16 | NA | TRBJ2-2 | TRBV7-8 | TGTGCCAGCAGCTTTTTCATCGGTATATACACCGGGGAGCTGTTTTTT | CASSFFIGIYTGELFF
NA | 16 | NA | TRBJ2-1 | TRBV6-5 | TGTGCCAGCAGTTACTACCGAGCGATTCCCCACAATGAGCAGTTCTTC | CASSYYRAIPHNEQFF
TRBD1 | 14 | medium-sized | TRBJ2-7 | TRBV10-1 | TGCGCCAGCAGTGAGGGGACAGGTATCGTCGAGCAGTACTTC | CASSEGTGIVEQYF
TRBD1 | 13 | once | TRBJ2-7 | TRBV2 | TGTGCCAGCAGTTGGACAGGGGGCAACGAGCAGTACTTC | CASSWTGGNEQYF
TRBD1 | 15 | once | TRBJ2-7 | TRBV28 | TGTGCCAGCAGCCTACAGGGGTACCTAACCTACGAGCAGTACTTC | CASSLQGYLTYEQYF
NA | 16 | NA | TRBJ1-5 | TRBV28 | TGTGCCAGCAGGGGTTCAGGGGAAAGGAGCAATCAGCCCCAGCATTTT | CASRGSGERSNQPQHF
NA | 16 | NA | TRBJ2-1 | TRBV4-2 | TGTGCCAGCAGCCAAGCCCCCAGGGGGGATTACAATGAGCAGTTCTTC | CASSQAPRGDYNEQFF
NA | 14 | NA | TRBJ2-1 | TRBV15 | TGTGCCACCAGCAGGGGCGGGGAGTACAATGAGCAGTTCTTC | CATSRGGEYNEQFF